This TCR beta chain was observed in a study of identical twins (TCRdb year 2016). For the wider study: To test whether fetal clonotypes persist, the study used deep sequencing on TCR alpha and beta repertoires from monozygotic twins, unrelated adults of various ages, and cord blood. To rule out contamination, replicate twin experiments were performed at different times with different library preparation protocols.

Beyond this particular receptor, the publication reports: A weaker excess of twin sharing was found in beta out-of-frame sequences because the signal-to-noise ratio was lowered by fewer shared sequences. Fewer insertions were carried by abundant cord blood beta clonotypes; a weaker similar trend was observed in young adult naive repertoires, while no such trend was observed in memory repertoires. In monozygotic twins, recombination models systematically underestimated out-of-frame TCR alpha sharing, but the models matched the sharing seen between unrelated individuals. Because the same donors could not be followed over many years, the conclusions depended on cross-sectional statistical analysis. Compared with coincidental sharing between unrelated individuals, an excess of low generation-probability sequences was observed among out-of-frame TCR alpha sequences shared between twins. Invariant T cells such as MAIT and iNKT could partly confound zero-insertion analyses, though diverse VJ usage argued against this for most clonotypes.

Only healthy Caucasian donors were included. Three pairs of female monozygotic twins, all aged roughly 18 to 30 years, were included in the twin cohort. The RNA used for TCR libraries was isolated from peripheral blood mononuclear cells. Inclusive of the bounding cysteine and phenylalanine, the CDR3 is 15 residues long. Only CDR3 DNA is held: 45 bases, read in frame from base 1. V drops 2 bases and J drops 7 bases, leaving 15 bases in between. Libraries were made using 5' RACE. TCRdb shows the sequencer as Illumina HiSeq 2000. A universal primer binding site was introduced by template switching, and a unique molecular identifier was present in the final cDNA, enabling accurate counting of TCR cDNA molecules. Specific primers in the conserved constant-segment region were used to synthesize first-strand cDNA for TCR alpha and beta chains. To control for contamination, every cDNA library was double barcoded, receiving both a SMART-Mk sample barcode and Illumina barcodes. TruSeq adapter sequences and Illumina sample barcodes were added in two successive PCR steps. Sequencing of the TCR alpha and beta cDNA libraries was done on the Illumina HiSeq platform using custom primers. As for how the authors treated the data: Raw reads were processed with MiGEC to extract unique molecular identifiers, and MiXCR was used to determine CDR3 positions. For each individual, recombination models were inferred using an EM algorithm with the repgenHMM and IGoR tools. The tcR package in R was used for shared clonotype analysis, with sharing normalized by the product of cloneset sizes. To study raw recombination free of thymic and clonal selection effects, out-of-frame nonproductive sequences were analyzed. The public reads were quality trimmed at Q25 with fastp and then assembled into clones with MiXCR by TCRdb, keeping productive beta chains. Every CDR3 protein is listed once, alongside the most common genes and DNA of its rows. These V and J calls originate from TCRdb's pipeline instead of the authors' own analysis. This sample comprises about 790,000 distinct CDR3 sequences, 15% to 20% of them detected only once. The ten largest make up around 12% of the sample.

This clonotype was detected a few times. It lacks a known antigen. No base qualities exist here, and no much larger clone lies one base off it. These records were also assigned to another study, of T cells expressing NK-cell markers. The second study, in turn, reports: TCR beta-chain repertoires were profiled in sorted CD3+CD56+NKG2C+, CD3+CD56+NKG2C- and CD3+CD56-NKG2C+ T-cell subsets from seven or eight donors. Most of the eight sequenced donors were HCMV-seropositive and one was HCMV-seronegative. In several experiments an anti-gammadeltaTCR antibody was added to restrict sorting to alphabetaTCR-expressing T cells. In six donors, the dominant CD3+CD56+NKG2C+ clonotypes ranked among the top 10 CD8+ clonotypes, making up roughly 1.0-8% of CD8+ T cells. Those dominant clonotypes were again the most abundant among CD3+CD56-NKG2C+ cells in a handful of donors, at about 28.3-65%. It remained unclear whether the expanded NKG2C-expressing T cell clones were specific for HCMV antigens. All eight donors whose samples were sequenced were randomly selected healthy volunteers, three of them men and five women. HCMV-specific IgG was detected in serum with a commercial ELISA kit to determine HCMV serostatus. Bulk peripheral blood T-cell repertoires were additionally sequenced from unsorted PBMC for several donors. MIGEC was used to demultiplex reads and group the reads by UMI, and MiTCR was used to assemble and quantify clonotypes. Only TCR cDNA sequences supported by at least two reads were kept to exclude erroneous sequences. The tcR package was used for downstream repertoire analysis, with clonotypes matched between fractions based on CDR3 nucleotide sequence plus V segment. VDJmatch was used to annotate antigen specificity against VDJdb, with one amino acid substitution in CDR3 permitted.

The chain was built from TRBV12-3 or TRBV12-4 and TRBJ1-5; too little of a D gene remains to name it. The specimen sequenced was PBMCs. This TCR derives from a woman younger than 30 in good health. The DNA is TGTGCCAGCAGTTTACTGCGAGGATGGGAACAGCCCCAGCATTTT. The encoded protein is CASSLLRGWEQPQHF.